This T cell receptor beta chain was observed in a study of T cell repertoires in cytomegalovirus infection (dated by TCRdb to about 2019). For context, the study as a whole: The HLA type of each donor mattered for the analysis, because public TCR beta signatures pointed to carriage of CMV infection along with the matching HLA type.

TCRdb shows the sequencer as Illumina HiSeq 1500. TCRdb redid the processing of the public reads, applying fastp at Q25 and MiXCR, and retained in-frame beta chains. Every entry covers one CDR3 protein and lists the most common genes and DNA from its rows. The sample table contains approximately 500,000 distinct CDR3 sequences; only one count was recorded for approximately 26% of them. Roughly 13% of the sample belongs to the ten largest clones. Regarding this clonotype: It lacks a known antigen. Base quality data are lacking; no much larger clone is found one base away.

Study-wide conclusions, independent of this receptor: Cumulative frequency of public TCR beta family members discriminated carriers of CMV infection plus the relevant HLA type in this cohort and an independent 352-donor cohort. The ex vivo response was dominated by HLA-C-restricted CMV-specific TCR beta clonotypes, which also provided the single most frequent clonotype in two of eight donors.

From its cysteine to its phenylalanine, the CDR3 spans 15 amino acids. Only the CDR3 part of the read is kept: 45 bases, read in frame from the first base. Trimming at the junction amounts to 4 bases on V and 0 bases on J, and the germline ends lie 13 bases apart. As encoded in the germline V gene (reference sequence), CDR1 is DFQATT while CDR2 is SNEGSKA. Sequencing was done on a sample of PBMCs. The source is a human donor in good health (CMV status not recorded). Some clones in this sample may be carry-over from other donors' samples. The chain joins TRBV20-1 to TRBJ1-3, with an unclear D gene assignment. CDR3 region: CSAIPAEASGNTIYF. The DNA sequence is given as TGCAGTGCTATTCCAGCGGAAGCCTCTGGAAACACCATATATTTT.